The 12 T cell receptor beta chains presented below share a single source sample, sequenced in a study of prognosis after radiotherapy for stage I lung cancer. Amplification of TCR beta CDR3 from genomic DNA used two-round multiplex PCR. Gene-specific TRBV and TRBJ primers were used in PCR round one. TCRdb reprocessed the multiplex PCR reads via MiXCR and lists one record per CDR3 protein. The data hold 26,000 or so distinct CDR3 sequences, with 25% to 30% observed a single time. Sequences were derived from PBMCs, sampled before or after stereotactic body radiation therapy (not recorded which). The receptors derive from a donor aged 50 or older with non-small cell lung cancer.

This sequence joins TRBV2 and TRBJ1-2; TRBD1 agrees at 7 bases. Germline CDR1 and CDR2: SNHLY and FYNNEI. Trimming at V came to 6 bases and at J to 6 bases, leaving 22 bases not matched to a gene. The CDR3 contains 18 residues. The CDR3: CASSPYRAGGSSVDGYTF. The CDR3 DNA follows: TGTGCCAGCAGCCCTTATAGGGCAGGGGGTAGTTCGGTTGATGGCTACACCTTC.

This sequence joins TRBV28 and TRBJ1-2; 7 bases line up with TRBD1. Germline CDR1 and CDR2: MDHEN and SYDVKM. The CDR3 loop spans 17 amino acids. The ends lost 4 bases at V and 6 bases at J; junction bases unmatched: 17. The CDR3 nucleotides read TGTGCCAGCAGTTCAATAAGGGACAGCTACTTTCTTCATGGCTACACCTTC. Its protein product is CASSSIRDSYFLHGYTF.

This clonotype was found once. This chain links TRBV12-3 or TRBV12-4 with TRBJ2-2, with D unclear. This CDR3 is 11 amino acids long. V shed 6 bases and J shed 8 bases, with 7 bases lying between them. The CDR3 sequence is CASRLGGELFF. CDR3 DNA: TGTGCCAGCAGACTGGGTGGGGAGCTGTTTTTT.

This clonotype was seen at least ten times. V gene TRBV6-1 combines with J gene TRBJ1-3, with 7 bases lining up with TRBD1. Germline V lookup: CDR1 MNHNS, CDR2 SASEGT. The CDR3 length is 16 residues. Trimming at V came to 6 bases and at J to 4 bases, leaving 12 bases not matched to a gene. The CDR3, as DNA: TGTGCCAGCAGCCAACGGACAGGTGTACTGGGAAACACCATATATTTT. Translation gives CASSQRTGVLGNTIYF.

This clonotype is medium-sized (0.01 to 0.1%). The rearrangement links TRBV28 to TRBJ1-6; 8 nucleotides align to TRBD1. The CDR3 contains 18 residues. The germline CDR1 and CDR2 sequences are MDHEN and SYDVKM. The trim removed 5 bases at V and 5 bases at J, leaving 14 bases unmatched. DNA of the CDR3: TGTGCCAGCAGTCCCCAGTACCTCAGGGGGCGCGATAATTCACCCCTCCACTTT. As protein: CASSPQYLRGRDNSPLHF.

This clonotype was observed many times. J is TRBJ2-3 and V is TRBV5-1; D might be TRBD1 (5 bases). The CDR3 extends over 13 amino acids. The germline gives CDR1 SGHRS, CDR2 YFSETQ. V lost 0 bases and J 6 bases, leaving 8 bases between the germline ends. The CDR3 loop reads CASSLEDTDTQYF. CDR3 DNA sequence: TGCGCCAGCAGCTTGGAGGACACGGATACGCAGTATTTT.

This clonotype was observed many times. The chain employs TRBV3-1 and TRBJ2-2; D is possibly TRBD2 (6 bases). The CDR3 runs 16 residues. V dropped 1 base and J dropped 1 base, with 10 bases sitting between them. Germline CDR1 and CDR2: LGHDT and YNNKEL (reference sequence). The CDR3 coding sequence is TGTGCCAGCAGCCAAGCGGGGAGGAGGAACACCGGGGAGCTGTTTTTT. It encodes CASSQAGRRNTGELFF.

This clonotype appeared once. The V and J genes are TRBV19 and TRBJ2-6; TRBD1 or TRBD2 may be the D gene (5 bases each). Germline V gene sequence: CDR1 LNHDA, CDR2 SQIVND (reference sequence). The ends were cut back, 6 bases at V and 2 bases at J, with 26 bases in the middle. There are 20 residues in the CDR3. The CDR3: CASRYISVKGRTPGANVLTF. The CDR3 DNA follows: TGTGCCAGTAGGTATATATCGGTCAAGGGACGCACTCCTGGGGCCAACGTCCTGACTTTC.

The sample holds a few counts of this clonotype. With a much larger clone just one base away, this may be a read error. The chain links TRBV19 to TRBJ2-3, with D possibly matching TRBD2 (5 bases). This CDR3 has 14 residues. CDR1 and CDR2 (germline): LNHDA, SQIVND (reference sequence). The CDR3 nucleotides read TGTGCCAGTAGGGATGAAGCTAGCACATATACGCAGTATTTT. Its translation: CASRDEASTYTQYF.

This clonotype was picked up many times. The rearrangement links TRBV29-1 to TRBJ2-7; 11 nucleotides line up with TRBD1. Germline-derived CDR1 and CDR2 are SQVTM and ANQGSEA. This CDR3 comprises 13 residues. With 6 bases clipped from V and 5 bases from J, the junction kept 6 bases outside the gene matches. As DNA, the CDR3 is TGCAGCGTGCAGCCGGGACAGGGGGACGAGCAGTACTTC. Protein sequence: CSVQPGQGDEQYF.

Comment on this clonotype: A far larger clone lies a single base away; this is likely a read error. V is TRBV6-2 or TRBV6-3 and J is TRBJ2-7; D not resolved. This CDR3 is 16 amino acids long. V was clipped by 1 base and J by 2 bases, with 15 bases between them. Germline V CDR1 and CDR2: MNHEY, SVGEGT. CDR3 protein: CASSYFSWSNPYEQYF. The CDR3 region has the DNA TGTGCCAGCAGTTACTTTAGTTGGAGTAACCCCTACGAGCAGTACTTC.

The sample holds many counts of this clonotype. The rearrangement joins TRBV18 to TRBJ1-3; maybe TRBD1 (5 bases). The CDR3 length is 15 residues. Trimming left V 2 bases short and J 0 bases short, with 8 bases between. Germline V gene lookup returns CDR1 KGHSH and CDR2 LQKENI. The CDR3 loop reads CASSPKGNSGNTIYF. CDR3 sequence (DNA): TGTGCCAGCTCACCAAAGGGGAACTCTGGAAACACCATATATTTT.